The 7 T cell receptor beta chains below all came from one sample that was sequenced in a study of cytomegalovirus exposure and HLA in healthy donors. Primers: 60 Vbeta forward and 13 Jbeta reverse. Measured with immunoSEQ multiplex PCR; TCRdb has only the in-frame clones, and not every one. The sample has 110,000 or so clones, 70% to 85% seen once; the top ten hold 2.5%. The material sequenced was PBMCs. The source is a woman aged 18-35 years in good health and CMV-seronegative.

This clone was found once. The chain links TRBV20-1 to TRBJ2-1; no reliable D call. Germline assignment: CDR1 DFQATT and CDR2 SNEGSKA (reference sequence). CDR3 size: 10 residues. The CDR3 here is CSGRGNEQFF. The DNA of the CDR3 is TGCAGCGGCCGCGGCAATGAGCAGTTCTTC.

The chain carries TRBV11-3 and TRBJ2-5; 7 bases match TRBD1. V was pared by 4 bases and J by 3 bases, with 8 bases of the junction left unmatched. CDR3 length equals 15 residues. CDR1 is SGHNT, CDR2 YENEEA, per germline. CDR3 DNA: TGTGCCAGCAGCTGGAGGACCGGGACAGAAGAGACCCAGTACTTC. Translated: CASSWRTGTEETQYF.

The chain recombines TRBV5-1 with TRBJ2-2, with TRBD2 matching 11 bases. CDR1 and CDR2 (germline): SGHRS, YFSETQ. The CDR3 loop spans 15 amino acids. The V segment lost 4 bases and the J segment 4 bases; nucleotides outside the gene matches: 3. In DNA, the CDR3 is TGCGCCAGCAGCGCGACTAGCGGGGTCACCGGGGAGCTGTTTTTT. This sequence encodes CASSATSGVTGELFF.

The CDR3 coding sequence is TGCGCCAGCAGCTTGGACTACGGCTCTGGAAACACCATATATTTT. As protein: CASSLDYGSGNTIYF. The chain joins TRBV5-1 to TRBJ1-3, with no clear D. The germline V gene has CDR1 SGHRS and CDR2 YFSETQ. The V end was cut by 0 bases, the J end by 0 bases, with 7 bases between. CDR3 length: 15 residues.

The rearrangement links TRBV6-1 to TRBJ1-1, with D tentatively TRBD1 (6 bases). This CDR3 is built from 13 residues. The V gene's germline CDR1 is MNHNS and CDR2 SASEGT. Deletions cut 2 bases from V and 9 bases from J, with 13 bases between. CDR3 bases: TGTGCCAGCAGTGAAAGTGAGGGGACAAAAGCTTTCTTT. It specifies CASSESEGTKAFF.

The CDR3 nucleotides read TGTGCCAGCAGTCCCTCACCGGGACATGAGAATAATCAGCCCCAGCATTTT. This codes for CASSPSPGHENNQPQHF. The genes are TRBV28 and TRBJ1-5; D perhaps matches TRBD1 (6 bases). The germline V and J ends were trimmed by 5 bases and 4 bases, with 21 bases remaining between them. The CDR3 runs to 17 residues. CDR1 is MDHEN and CDR2 is SYDVKM in the germline V gene.

The rearrangement joins TRBV19 to TRBJ1-5; 8 nucleotides line up with TRBD1. The CDR3 contains 16 residues. V was pared by 8 bases and J by 0 bases, with 9 bases of the junction left unmatched. CDR1 and CDR2 (germline): LNHDA, SQIVND (reference sequence). CDR3 DNA: TGTGCCAGTCGTCAGGGGGCTCGGAATAGCAATCAGCCCCAGCATTTT. It encodes CASRQGARNSNQPQHF.